The 18 T cell receptor beta chains below were found in one sample sequenced in a study of identical twins. TCRdb independently ran MiXCR on the 5' RACE reads; one entry per CDR3 protein. The table lists roughly 230,000 distinct CDR3 sequences, approximately 8.3% of them singletons. The same specimen was also included in a second study, on yellow fever vaccine responses in identical twins.

Sequences were obtained from CD8+ T cells sorted from blood. These receptors were collected from a woman aged 18-29 years in good health.

The chain couples TRBV6-2 or TRBV6-3 to TRBJ2-5, with D tentatively TRBD1 (6 bases). The CDR3 consists of 16 residues. Deletions cut 1 base from V and 0 bases from J, with 12 bases between. The germline CDR1 and CDR2 sequences are MNHEY and SVGEGT. DNA of the CDR3: TGTGCCAGCAGTTACTGGGGGCCCGGTTACCAAGAGACCCAGTACTTC. Residues: CASSYWGPGYQETQYF.

The chain has TRBV7-3 and TRBJ2-2; either TRBD1 or TRBD2 may supply D (6 bases each). This CDR3 contains 16 residues. Germline CDR1 SGHTA, CDR2 FQGTGA. Trimming took off 2 bases at V and 6 bases at J, with 16 bases between the two ends. In DNA form, the CDR3 reads TGTGCCAGCAGCTTACTGGGGGGCGAAAGTTCCGGGGAGCTGTTTTTT. This encodes CASSLLGGESSGELFF.

The chain employs TRBV29-1 and TRBJ2-7, with D perhaps TRBD1 (6 bases). The CDR3 sequence is 13 residues long. Germline V gene sequence: CDR1 SQVTM, CDR2 ANQGSEA. The V gene lost 4 bases and the J gene lost 1 base, with 11 bases spanning the gap. CDR3 in amino acids: CSVVGTQSYEQYF. The CDR3 region has the DNA TGCAGCGTTGTCGGGACACAGTCCTACGAGCAGTACTTC.

The chain uses TRBV7-9 and TRBJ1-1; 8 bases agree with TRBD1. Germline CDR1 is SEHNR and CDR2 is FQNEAQ (reference sequence). There are 15 residues in the CDR3. The J segment lost 3 bases and the V segment lost 5 bases, leaving 8 bases of the junction unmatched. Here the CDR3 DNA reads TGTGCCAGCAGCCCCCCAGGGGGCGCGGACACTGAAGCTTTCTTT. Amino acid sequence: CASSPPGGADTEAFF. Full variable domain (missing parts from reference TRBV7-9 and TRBJ1-1): DTGVSQNPRHKITKRGQNVTFRCDPISEHNRLYWYRQTLGQGPEFLTYFQNEAQLEKSRLLSDRFSAERPKGSFSTLEIQRTEQGDSAMYLCASSPPGGADTEAFFGQGTRLTVV.

This chain connects TRBV2 to TRBJ2-1; 9 bases line up with TRBD2. With 5 bases clipped from V and 0 bases from J, the junction kept 5 bases outside the gene matches. The germline gives CDR1 SNHLY, CDR2 FYNNEI. The CDR3 totals 16 residues. The CDR3 is CASSYTSGRSYNEQFF. CDR3 bases: TGTGCCAGCAGTTATACTAGCGGGCGCTCCTACAATGAGCAGTTCTTC.

The chain is built from TRBV5-1 and TRBJ1-1; maybe TRBD1 (5 bases). Between the trimmed V and J ends, which lost 6 bases and 5 bases, there was a span of 11 bases. Germline V lookup: CDR1 SGHRS, CDR2 YFSETQ. The CDR3 has 12 amino acids. CDR3: CASMTGGTEAFF. CDR3 bases: TGCGCCAGCATGACCGGGGGTACTGAAGCTTTCTTT.

This clonotype showed up just a few times. The V call is TRBV29-1, the J call TRBJ2-2, with 10 bases matching TRBD2. The ends lost 3 bases at V and 4 bases at J; junction bases unmatched: 8. The CDR3 is made up of 16 amino acids. Per germline, CDR1 SQVTM and CDR2 ANQGSEA. The CDR3 DNA is TGCAGCGTTGAGCCTACTAGCGGGATTAGCACCGGGGAGCTGTTTTTT. Translating it yields CSVEPTSGISTGELFF.

This clonotype was seen more than once but under ten times. This rearrangement joins TRBV11-2 to TRBJ2-7; perhaps TRBD2 as D (6 bases). The V and J ends lost 0 bases and 7 bases respectively, with 10 bases between them. This CDR3 is built from 13 residues. Germline V gene sequence: CDR1 SGHAT, CDR2 FQNNGV. CDR3 residues: CASSLDLAREQYF. The DNA for the CDR3 is TGTGCCAGCAGCTTAGATCTAGCGCGAGAGCAGTACTTC. Full variable domain (outside the CDR3, taken from reference TRBV11-2 and TRBJ2-7): EAGVAQSPRYKIIEKRQSVAFWCNPISGHATLYWYQQILGQGPKLLIQFQNNGVVDDSQLPKDRFSAERLKGVDSTLKIQPAKLEDSAVYLCASSLDLAREQYFGPGTRLTVT.

This clonotype has just a few counts. This chain joins TRBV6-1 and TRBJ1-1, with 7 bases identical to TRBD1. V was clipped by 1 base and J by 6 bases; unmatched bases: 8. The CDR3 extends over 15 amino acids. Germline V gene data show CDR1 as MNHNS and CDR2 as SASEGT. CDR3 protein: CASSEDPGGWPEAFF. CDR3 DNA: TGTGCCAGCAGTGAAGATCCAGGGGGATGGCCTGAAGCTTTCTTT.

V and J are TRBV13 and TRBJ2-7, with TRBD2 identical over 9 bases. V was pared by 5 bases and J by 4 bases, with 15 bases of the junction left unmatched. The germline V gene encodes CDR1 PRHDT and CDR2 FYEKMQ (reference sequence). CDR3 length: 17 amino acids. The CDR3 region has the DNA TGTGCCAGCAGCGTTTCTCATAGCGGGGGCGGGATATACGAGCAGTACTTC. Translation: CASSVSHSGGGIYEQYF.

The chain has TRBV6-1 and TRBJ2-2, with D tentatively TRBD1 (6 bases). Germline CDR1 MNHNS, CDR2 SASEGT. The ends were cut back, 7 bases at V and 3 bases at J, with 24 bases in the middle. The CDR3 length is 18 residues. The CDR3 DNA reads as TGTGCCAGCACCCCATTACCCCACAGGGCTTCCGACACCGGGGAGCTGTTTTTT. Protein: CASTPLPHRASDTGELFF.

The chain links TRBV11-1 to TRBJ2-5, with a tentative D call TRBD2 (6 bases). Trimming left V 5 bases short and J 5 bases short, with 30 bases between. This CDR3 is 19 amino acids long. Germline CDR1 reads SGHAT; CDR2 reads FQDESV (reference sequence). The CDR3 DNA is TGTGCCAGCAGCCCCCGAGGCCCCCCCCGGGATGCCCGGGGGGAGACCCAGTACTTC. Protein sequence: CASSPRGPPRDARGETQYF. Looking up the rest from reference TRBV11-1 and TRBJ2-5 gives the full variable domain: EAEVAQSPRYKITEKSQAVAFWCDPISGHATLYWYRQILGQGPELLVQFQDESVVDDSQLPKDRFSAERLKGVDSTLKIQPAELGDSAMYLCASSPRGPPRDARGETQYFGPGTRLLVL.

The table lists this clonotype with many counts. The chain links TRBV2 to TRBJ2-7; D is undetermined. V was pared by 8 bases and J by 2 bases, with 10 bases between. Germline V gene data show CDR1 as SNHLY and CDR2 as FYNNEI. The CDR3 is 12 amino acids. Written as DNA, the CDR3 is TGTGCCAGCCAGACGGTAACCTACGAGCAGTACTTC. It codes for CASQTVTYEQYF. The full variable domain, its missing parts supplied by reference TRBV2 and TRBJ2-7, is EPEVTQTPSHQVTQMGQEVILRCVPISNHLYFYWYRQILGQKVEFLVSFYNNEISEKSEIFDDQFSVERPDGSNFTLKIRSTKLEDSAMYFCASQTVTYEQYFGPGTRLTVT.

J is TRBJ2-1 and V is TRBV5-1, with D possibly TRBD1 on 6 matching bases. Germline lookup yields CDR1 SGHRS and CDR2 YFSETQ. The ends were cut back, 2 bases at V and 0 bases at J, with 9 bases in the middle. CDR3 length: 15 residues. This CDR3 reads CASSFEGDSYNEQFF. The CDR3 DNA is TGCGCCAGCAGCTTCGAGGGGGACTCCTACAATGAGCAGTTCTTC.

This clonotype has more than one count but fewer than ten. V usage is TRBV15 and J usage is TRBJ2-5, with 7 positions matching TRBD1. The CDR3 contains 14 residues. CDR1 is LNHNV, CDR2 YYDKDF, per germline (reference sequence). Unmatched junction bases numbered 4, after V lost 5 bases and J lost 1 base. CDR3 residues: CATSEDRVQETQYF. The CDR3 nucleotides read TGTGCCACCAGCGAAGACAGGGTCCAAGAGACCCAGTACTTC.

The V gene is TRBV10-3, the J gene TRBJ2-7; 7 bases are a match to TRBD2. The CDR3 is 15 residues long. CDR1 and CDR2 (germline): ENHRY, SYGVKD. The V segment lost 6 bases and the J segment 3 bases; nucleotides outside the gene matches: 11. CDR3 coding DNA: TGTGCCATCAGGGTCGCGGGCGGGGGAAGCTACGAGCAGTACTTC. Protein: CAIRVAGGGSYEQYF.

The table lists this clonotype with many counts. The rearrangement links TRBV7-6 to TRBJ2-7; 7 nucleotides match TRBD1. After removal of 5 bases from V and 4 bases from J, the junction contained 8 bases not matched to a gene. There are 14 residues in the CDR3. CDR1 and CDR2 (germline): SGHVS, FNYEAQ. This CDR3 reads CASSQPGTAYEQYF. The CDR3 DNA reads as TGTGCCAGCAGCCAACCCGGGACAGCTTACGAGCAGTACTTC.

This clonotype was seen a handful of times. The V call is TRBV9, the J call TRBJ2-7; weak D call: TRBD2 (6 bases). The CDR3 sequence is 14 residues long. Trimming removed 3 bases from V and 5 bases from J, with 15 bases in between. Looked up from germline, CDR1 is SGDLS and CDR2 is YYNGEE. CDR3 in amino acids: CASSALGEVDEQYF. CDR3 DNA: TGTGCCAGCAGCGCCCTGGGGGAGGTGGACGAGCAGTACTTC.